This T cell receptor (beta chain) was recorded in a study of spatial heterogeneity in lung cancer. Across the whole study: Alpha-chain detections were consistently fewer than beta-chain detections among the sequences.

Findings of the study overall: Tumors with more nonsynonymous mutations had more expanded intratumoral alpha and beta TCRs. Regional and ubiquitous nonsynonymous mutations were tracked by counts of regional and ubiquitous expanded TCRs, respectively.

By frequency in the sample, this clonotype is medium-sized. Its antigen is not identified. Single TCR cDNA molecules each had their own unique molecular identifier. TCRdb recomputed calls from the 5' RACE reads with MiXCR, one row per CDR3 protein. This sample has 7,200 or so distinct CDR3 sequences, with about 6.7% found just once. With 3 bases removed from V and 1 base from J, the gap between germline ends came to 7 bases. This CDR3 contains 14 residues. The time point was: sample taken at primary tumor resection. The study sequenced unsorted whole RNA from tumor, nontumor lung or frozen PBMC. The chain joins TRBV12-3 or TRBV12-4 to TRBJ1-5; D gene ambiguous. The sequence was obtained from a female donor with early-stage non-small cell lung cancer. Specimen: lung tumor tissue, collected at surgery. For the CDR3, the DNA is TGTGCCAGCAGTTTTCCCTCCAGCAATCAGCCCCAGCATTTT. Translated, it gives CASSFPSSNQPQHF.